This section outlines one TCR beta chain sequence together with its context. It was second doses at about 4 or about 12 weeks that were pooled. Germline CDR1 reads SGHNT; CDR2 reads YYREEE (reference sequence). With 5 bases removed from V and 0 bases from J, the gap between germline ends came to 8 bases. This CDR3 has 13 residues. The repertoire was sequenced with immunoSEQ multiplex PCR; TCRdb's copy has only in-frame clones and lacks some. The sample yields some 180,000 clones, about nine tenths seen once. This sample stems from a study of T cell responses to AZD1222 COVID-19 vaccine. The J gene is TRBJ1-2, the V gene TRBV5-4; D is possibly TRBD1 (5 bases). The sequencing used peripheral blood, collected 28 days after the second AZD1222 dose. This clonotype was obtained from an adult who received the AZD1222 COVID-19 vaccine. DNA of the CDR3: TGTGCCAGCAGAGGGGATTCTAACTATGGCTACACCTTC. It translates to CASRGDSNYGYTF.